Included here is one T cell receptor beta chain sequence, with context. The antigen remains unidentified. Produced via immunoSEQ multiplex PCR; TCRdb's table is partial and in-frame only. The table includes some 120,000 clones, around 86% detected once. The sample comes from a study of cytomegalovirus exposure and HLA in healthy donors. Study outcomes and limitations: Many donors carried some public TCRs, although rarity characterized most TCR sequences.

V shed 1 base, J shed 0 bases, and the junction held 6 bases outside the gene matches. The CDR3 has 18 amino acids. Germline V gene lookup returns CDR1 SGDLS and CDR2 YYNGEE. Separation from the roughly 600-subject first cohort characterized the roughly 110-subject validation cohort, to which the donors belonged. The receptor's source is a woman under 30 in good health and CMV-seronegative. Source material: PBMCs. V is TRBV9 and J is TRBJ2-6; 8 bases align to TRBD1. The CDR3 nucleotides are TGTGCCAGCAGCGTACGACAGGGGTCCAGCTCTGGGGCCAACGTCCTGACTTTC. Its protein is CASSVRQGSSSGANVLTF.